This T cell receptor (beta chain) was identified during a study of beta chain features in type 1 diabetes. Study-wide context: Healthy donors and patients showed comparable age, gender and cell yields.

This clone was detected only a few times. The same CDR3 can be traced to other DNA sequences in this sample. Every donor provided one heparinised blood draw, which averaged about 110 mL. All of the isolated RNA was reverse transcribed, so expressed TCRB transcripts were sequenced. Here immunoSEQ multiplex PCR was the method, and the copy in TCRdb shows in-frame clones only, minus some. The sample lists 400,000 to 600,000 clones, 30% occurring once. The V and J ends lost 4 bases and 6 bases, in that order; junction bases with no gene match: 4. Per germline, CDR1 MGHDK and CDR2 SYGVNS. There are 14 residues in the CDR3.

The source material was naive CD4+ T cells from blood. The source of this sequence is a man aged 18 to 30 in good health. The rearrangement links TRBV25-1 to TRBJ1-5; 9 bases line up with TRBD1. CDR3 protein: CASSGTGAGQPQHF. The CDR3 DNA reads TGTGCCAGCAGTGGGACAGGGGCAGGTCAGCCCCAGCATTTT.